The rows below give T cell receptor beta chains drawn from one sample of a study of T-cell reconstitution after alpha-beta-depleted transplantation in children. TCRdb re-analysed the PCR reads in MiXCR, keeping a single row per CDR3 protein. The table shows 500,000 or so distinct CDR3 sequences, with 32% occurring only once. The input for sequencing was PBMCs from the stem cell graft donor, taken from the stem cell graft. These receptors all come from a human donor who donated a stem cell graft to a child with aplastic anemia. Both conserved end residues are part of each CDR3. The D gene is left open where the match is weak. Clone size appears in some rows only: once, few, many, or a class for an expanded clone.

-	TRBV29-1	TRBJ1-1	-	TGCAGCGTCCCCAGAGGGCAACTCATGAACACTGAAGCTTTCTTT	CSVPRGQLMNTEAFF
-	TRBV7-2	TRBJ2-5	-	TGTGCCAGCAGCTTAGGGGCTACGCCCCAGTACTTC	CASSLGATPQYF
-	TRBV12-3/TRBV12-4	TRBJ2-5	few	TGTGCCAGCACCACGCAGGGGTACCTCCAAGAGACCCAGTACTTC	CASTTQGYLQETQYF
TRBD1	TRBV18	TRBJ1-5	-	TGTGCCAGCTCACGCGGGACAGGGCTTCATCAGCCCCAGCATTTT	CASSRGTGLHQPQHF
-	TRBV12-3/TRBV12-4	TRBJ1-1	-	TGTGCCAGCAGCACACTGACGTGGGGGAACACTGAAGCTTTCTTT	CASSTLTWGNTEAFF
TRBD1	TRBV10-3	TRBJ2-7	-	TGTGCCATCAGTGAGTCTTTGGACAGGGTTCGCGAGCAGTACTTC	CAISESLDRVREQYF
-	TRBV12-3/TRBV12-4	TRBJ1-5	few	TGTGCCAGCAGTGTAAGTGGGAGCAATCAGCCCCAGCATTTT	CASSVSGSNQPQHF
TRBD2	TRBV5-4	TRBJ2-7	-	TGTGCCAGCAGCTTGCGGACTAGCGGGAGGGCCGACACTTACGAGCAGTACTTC	CASSLRTSGRADTYEQYF
TRBD1	TRBV7-7	TRBJ2-2	-	TGTGCCAGCAGCTTACGCAGGGGGCATGGCGGGGAGCTGTTTTTT	CASSLRRGHGGELFF
-	TRBV5-1	TRBJ2-3	-	TGCGCCAGCAGCTTGCGGGACACAGGGAGAGGAACAGATACGCAGTATTTT	CASSLRDTGRGTDTQYF
-	TRBV12-3/TRBV12-4	TRBJ2-7	-	TGTGCCAGCAGTTTCCGCCTCCCGGCACGGGACACCAGCTCCTACGAGCAGTACTTC	CASSFRLPARDTSSYEQYF
TRBD1	TRBV12-3/TRBV12-4	TRBJ1-1	-	TGTGCCAGCAGCTACGGGACAGGGAGATTGAAGGACACTGAAGCTTTCTTT	CASSYGTGRLKDTEAFF
-	TRBV7-2	TRBJ2-3	few	TGTGCCAGCAGCCGTTTTGCAGATACGCAGTATTTT	CASSRFADTQYF
-	TRBV18	TRBJ1-1	once	TGTGCCAGCTCACCAGAGGTCCTGGTGGGAACTGAAGCTTTCTTT	CASSPEVLVGTEAFF
-	TRBV7-7	TRBJ2-2	-	TGTGCCAGCAGCCGCACCCACAGGACCGGGGAGCTGTTTTTT	CASSRTHRTGELFF
-	TRBV19	TRBJ1-1	-	TGTGCCAGTAGGAGGCAGATAGTTGCGAACACTGAAGCTTTCTTT	CASRRQIVANTEAFF
TRBD1	TRBV11-1	TRBJ2-1	-	TGTGCCAGCAGCTTAGCGCTATCTCGGGACAGGGGTATGAATGAGCAGTTCTTC	CASSLALSRDRGMNEQFF
-	TRBV12-3/TRBV12-4	TRBJ2-7	-	TGTGCCAGCAGGGCCGGTCGCTTAAACGAGCAGTACTTC	CASRAGRLNEQYF
-	TRBV29-1	TRBJ2-1	few	TGCAGCGTTATACTTCTCATAGCGAATGAGCAGTTCTTC	CSVILLIANEQFF
TRBD1	TRBV18	TRBJ2-5	-	TGTGCCAGCTCCGAAGGGACAGGTAGACAAGAGACCCAGTACTTC	CASSEGTGRQETQYF
TRBD2	TRBV12-5	TRBJ2-3	-	TGTGCTAGTGCCCCTTCGTCGGGACTAGCGGAAACGGCGCCCCGCACAGATACGCAGTATTTT	CASAPSSGLAETAPRTDTQYF
-	TRBV29-1	TRBJ2-2	-	TGCAGCGTTGGAATACCGGGAATACCCAACACCGGGGAGCTGTTTTTT	CSVGIPGIPNTGELFF
TRBD2	TRBV27	TRBJ2-2	few	TGTGCCAGCACTCCCGGGGGGGAGTGGAACACCGGGGAGCTGTTTTTT	CASTPGGEWNTGELFF
TRBD1	TRBV29-1	TRBJ2-5	few	TGCAGCGTTATTTTGTCAGGGGGCCAAGAGACCCAGTACTTC	CSVILSGGQETQYF
TRBD2	TRBV28	TRBJ2-5	-	TGTGCCAGCAGCCGGACTAGCGGGAGTTCGGTTGAGACCCAGTACTTC	CASSRTSGSSVETQYF
TRBD2	TRBV20-1	TRBJ2-5	few	TGCAGTGCTAGAGCGTCCCTAGGTTTAGCGGGGATACACCAAGAGACCCAGTACTTC	CSARASLGLAGIHQETQYF
TRBD2	TRBV9	TRBJ2-3	few	TGTGCCAGCAGCATACGTTGGGAGGGGCGCTCAGATACGCAGTATTTT	CASSIRWEGRSDTQYF
-	TRBV5-5	TRBJ2-1	-	TGTGCCAGCAGCTTGGAGGATTGGGGCGTTGTGAGCAATGAGCAGTTCTTC	CASSLEDWGVVSNEQFF
-	TRBV6-1	TRBJ1-3	few	TGTGCCAGCTCCACCACACTTAACTCTGGAAACACCATATATTTT	CASSTTLNSGNTIYF
-	TRBV6-5	TRBJ2-7	-	TGTGCCAGCAGTTACTACCGGGGAGGGGGACTATCCTACGAGCAGTACTTC	CASSYYRGGGLSYEQYF
-	TRBV6-6	TRBJ1-2	once	TGTGCCAGCAACCCAAGTGACAGCTCTGGCTACACCTTC	CASNPSDSSGYTF
TRBD1	TRBV11-2	TRBJ2-3	-	TGTGCCAGCACTGGGAAAAGGGACAGGGGGCTCTTCACAGATACGCAGTATTTT	CASTGKRDRGLFTDTQYF
TRBD1	TRBV28	TRBJ2-5	-	TGTGCCAGCAGTCTCCAAGGACAGGGGGAGACCCAGTACTTC	CASSLQGQGETQYF
TRBD1	TRBV4-3	TRBJ1-5	-	TGCGCCAGCAGCCAGGATGACAGGGTTCATGAGCCCCAGCATTTT	CASSQDDRVHEPQHF
-	TRBV4-2	TRBJ1-2	few	TGTGCCAGCAGCCCTGGACGGGAGGCGGGTCACCCGGCCTATGGCTACACCTTC	CASSPGREAGHPAYGYTF
-	TRBV5-6	TRBJ2-3	-	TGTGCCAGCAGCGAGGAAAACCACCGGGACGCGCGGTATTTT	CASSEENHRDARYF
TRBD1	TRBV29-1	TRBJ1-1	few	TGCAGCGTTGTTGACAGGGGGAACACTGAAGCTTTCTTT	CSVVDRGNTEAFF
TRBD1	TRBV12-3/TRBV12-4	TRBJ1-1	few	TGTGCCAGCAGTTTATGGGACAGGGTCGGCAATGACGCTTTT	CASSLWDRVGNDAF
-	TRBV29-1	TRBJ2-5	-	TGCAGCGTTGCCCAGGGTCAAGAGACCCAGTACTTC	CSVAQGQETQYF
TRBD1	TRBV7-2	TRBJ1-1	-	TGTGCCAGCAGTCTAAACAGGGGAGTTGGCACTGAAGCTTTCTTT	CASSLNRGVGTEAFF
-	TRBV12-3/TRBV12-4	TRBJ1-2	-	TGTGCCAGCAAAGGGGTCGCCTATGGCTACACCTTC	CASKGVAYGYTF
-	TRBV13	TRBJ2-1	-	TGTGCCAGCAGCCAAGAGGGGGAGTACAATGAGCAGTTCTTC	CASSQEGEYNEQFF